Included here is one T cell receptor (beta chain) sequence, with context. The data originate from a study of CD8 T cells in Susac syndrome. Study context: Eight or nine of the sequenced Susac syndrome patients were in remission, and roughly six had active disease.

It was with random hexamers that roughly 0.45 to 1 ug RNA was reverse transcribed. A multiplex approach, immunoSEQ multiplex PCR, amplified TCR beta CDR3 across 54 Vbeta and 13 Jbeta. TCRdb re-called the immunoSEQ multiplex PCR reads through MiXCR, storing one row per CDR3 protein. The table has 77,000 or so distinct CDR3 sequences, under 95% seen once. In germline, CDR1 is SGHRS, CDR2 YFSETQ. Trimming cost V 7 bases and J 0 bases, with 13 bases left between them. This CDR3 has 14 amino acids. Sequencing was done on a sample of CD4+ T cells from PBMCs. The receptor was isolated from a human donor with Susac syndrome. This chain uses TRBV5-1 with TRBJ1-2, with D possibly matching TRBD1 (6 bases). CDR3: CASGFRGTNYGYTF. For the CDR3, the DNA is TGCGCCAGCGGTTTCAGGGGAACTAACTATGGCTACACCTTC.